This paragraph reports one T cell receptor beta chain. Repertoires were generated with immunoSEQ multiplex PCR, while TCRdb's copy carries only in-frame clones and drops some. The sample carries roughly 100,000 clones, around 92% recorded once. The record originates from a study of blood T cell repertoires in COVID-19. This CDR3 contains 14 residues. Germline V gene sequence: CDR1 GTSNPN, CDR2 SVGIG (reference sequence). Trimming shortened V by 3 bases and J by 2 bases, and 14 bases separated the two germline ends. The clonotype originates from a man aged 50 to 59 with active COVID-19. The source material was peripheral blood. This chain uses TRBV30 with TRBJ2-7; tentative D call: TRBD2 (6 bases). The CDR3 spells CAWRRGISTYEQYF. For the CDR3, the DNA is TGTGCCTGGAGACGCGGGATTTCTACCTACGAGCAGTACTTC.